These T cell receptor beta chains were read from a single sample in a study of T cells in Graves' hyperthyroidism and ophthalmopathy. Via MiXCR, TCRdb re-called the multiplex PCR reads, giving one row per CDR3 protein. The sample includes under 400,000 distinct CDR3 sequences, roughly 15% seen only once; the top ten take 15% to 20%. Sequencing was carried out using blood. The source of these receptors is a woman in her sixties with Graves' ophthalmopathy. Each CDR3 is given with its conserved first and last residue. The order of the fields is D gene, clone size, V gene, J gene, CDR3 protein. The D gene is left open where the match is weak. A row's size may be missing; if present it is once, few, many or a size class.

D: NA
size: NA
V: TRBV12-3/TRBV12-4
J: TRBJ2-3
CDR3: CASSLSGSDTQYF

D: TRBD2
size: many
V: TRBV12-3/TRBV12-4
J: TRBJ2-4
CDR3: CASTLGGLAGEAYIQYF

D: TRBD1
size: NA
V: TRBV12-3/TRBV12-4
J: TRBJ1-5
CDR3: CASSRQGPQHF

D: NA
size: NA
V: TRBV5-1
J: TRBJ2-7
CDR3: CASSIRYGLEGDEQYF

D: NA
size: few
V: TRBV29-1
J: TRBJ2-5
CDR3: CSVLTAQETQYF

D: TRBD2
size: NA
V: TRBV4-1
J: TRBJ2-1
CDR3: CASSQAGPGGLAAYNEQFF

D: NA
size: many
V: TRBV3-1
J: TRBJ2-5
CDR3: CASSPTLDQETQYF

D: NA
size: few
V: TRBV7-2
J: TRBJ2-1
CDR3: CASSLEVDGNEQFF

D: NA
size: many
V: TRBV12-3/TRBV12-4
J: TRBJ2-7
CDR3: CASMGRLGQTYEQYF

D: NA
size: many
V: TRBV6-1
J: TRBJ2-7
CDR3: CASIRGGNSYEQYF

D: NA
size: NA
V: TRBV10-2
J: TRBJ2-3
CDR3: CASSEGGTAADTQYF

D: TRBD2
size: few
V: TRBV9
J: TRBJ2-3
CDR3: CASSVGAGAGTDTQYF

D: TRBD2
size: many
V: TRBV12-5
J: TRBJ2-3
CDR3: CASGFTSGPTDTQYF